The 13 T cell receptor beta chains reported below all come from one sample, sequenced in a study of T cell responses to AZD1222 COVID-19 vaccine. Sequencing used immunoSEQ multiplex PCR; TCRdb keeps in-frame clones, though not all of them. The sample records around 69,000 clones, roughly 84% being singletons. Source: peripheral blood, taken on day 0 of AZD1222 vaccination. The origin of the receptors is an adult in good health.

The V call is TRBV7-2, the J call TRBJ2-6; 8 bases agree with TRBD1. The V gene's germline CDR1 is SGHTA and CDR2 FQGNSA. This CDR3 is 16 amino acids long. The V gene end was trimmed by 4 bases and the J gene end by 1 base; junction bases not matched to a gene: 3. The CDR3 DNA reads as TGTGCCAGCAGCTGGACAGGGACTTCTGGGGCCAACGTCCTGACTTTC. Its protein product is CASSWTGTSGANVLTF.

The chain employs TRBV19 and TRBJ2-5; D perhaps matches TRBD2 (7 bases). Trimming took off 8 bases at V and 5 bases at J, with 15 bases between the two ends. The germline CDR1 and CDR2 sequences are LNHDA and SQIVND (reference sequence). This CDR3 comprises 13 residues. This chain's CDR3 is CASRSGGGETQYF. The CDR3 coding sequence is TGTGCCAGTCGCTCGGGGGGCGGGGAGACCCAGTACTTC.

The chain carries TRBV7-2 and TRBJ1-1; D perhaps matches TRBD1 (6 bases). CDR1 is SGHTA, CDR2 FQGNSA, per germline. The length of the CDR3 is 14 residues. V was shortened by 2 bases and J by 3 bases, with 10 bases between the two germline ends. CDR3 loop: CASSLPYRDTEAFF. In DNA, the CDR3 is TGTGCCAGCAGCTTACCATACAGGGACACTGAAGCTTTCTTT.

The chain recombines TRBV5-4 with TRBJ2-5; 10 bases are a match to TRBD2. The V gene end was trimmed by 2 bases and the J gene end by 5 bases; junction bases not matched to a gene: 6. The germline V gene has CDR1 SGHNT and CDR2 YYREEE (reference sequence). The CDR3 runs 15 residues. The CDR3 DNA is TGTGCCAGCAGCTTTAAGCGGGGGGGCCGGGAGACCCAGTACTTC. Amino acid sequence: CASSFKRGGRETQYF.

The rearrangement uses TRBV4-3 and TRBJ1-2; D is ambiguous. This CDR3 contains 13 residues. V lost 2 bases and J 4 bases, leaving 8 bases between the germline ends. Germline-derived CDR1 and CDR2 are LGHNA and YSLEER. The CDR3: CASSQSEGYGYTF. DNA for the CDR3: TGCGCCAGCAGCCAAAGCGAGGGCTATGGCTACACCTTC.

The chain joins TRBV11-3 to TRBJ2-7; D may be TRBD1 or TRBD2 (7 bases each). Germline lookup yields CDR1 SGHNT and CDR2 YENEEA. This CDR3 has 15 amino acids. Trimming took off 5 bases at V and 0 bases at J, with 14 bases between the two ends. CDR3: CASSPGGGHSYEQYF. The CDR3 DNA reads as TGTGCCAGCAGCCCAGGGGGGGGGCACTCCTACGAGCAGTACTTC.

The chain is built from TRBV20-1 and TRBJ2-1; D is unresolved. Trimming took 4 bases from V and 8 from J, leaving 6 bases between them. There are 10 residues in the CDR3. Looked up from germline, CDR1 is DFQATT and CDR2 is SNEGSKA (reference sequence). CDR3 nucleotide sequence: TGCAGTGCTATACTCCATGAGCAGTTCTTC. It is translated as CSAILHEQFF.

The chain employs TRBV25-1 and TRBJ1-5; weak D call: TRBD1 (5 bases). Trimming cost V 4 bases and J 6 bases, with 10 bases left between them. The CDR3 totals 13 residues. Per germline, CDR1 MGHDK and CDR2 SYGVNS. CDR3 sequence: CASSVGRGQPQHF. In DNA form, the CDR3 reads TGTGCCAGCAGTGTGGGGAGGGGTCAGCCCCAGCATTTT. The full variable domain, its missing parts supplied by reference TRBV25-1 and TRBJ1-5, is EADIYQTPRYLVIGTGKKITLECSQTMGHDKMYWYQQDPGMELHLIHYSYGVNSTEKGDLSSESTVSRIRTEHFPLTLESARPSHTSQYLCASSVGRGQPQHFGDGTRLSIL.

The chain combines TRBV14 with TRBJ2-1; 14 bases are shared with TRBD2. This CDR3 has 18 residues. The germline gives CDR1 SGHDN, CDR2 FVKESK. The junction had 11 bases not matched to a gene; V was cut back by 4 bases and J by 6 bases. CDR3 amino acids: CASSPRTSGGLSVNEQFF. In DNA, the CDR3 is TGTGCCAGCAGCCCCAGGACTAGCGGGGGGCTATCGGTCAATGAGCAGTTCTTC.

V and J are TRBV7-2 and TRBJ1-5; D remains unclear. The germline CDR1 and CDR2 sequences are SGHTA and FQGNSA. V was pared by 3 bases and J by 2 bases, with 8 bases between. This CDR3 comprises 14 residues. CDR3 region: CASSFAGGNQPQHF. CDR3 coding DNA: TGTGCCAGCAGCTTTGCAGGTGGCAATCAGCCCCAGCATTTT.

The chain combines TRBV4-1 with TRBJ2-7, with no clear D. Germline V gives CDR1 MGHRA, CDR2 YSYEKL. Trimming stripped 0 bases from V and 3 bases from J, with 9 bases between. CDR3 length equals 14 residues. CDR3 in DNA: TGCGCCAGCAGCCAAGAAGAGATTGGCTACGAGCAGTACTTC. It specifies CASSQEEIGYEQYF.

This clone was seen only a few times. This sequence joins TRBV7-8 and TRBJ2-7, with 10 nucleotides matching TRBD2. The V gene end was trimmed by 1 base and the J gene end by 4 bases; junction bases not matched to a gene: 4. Germline loops: CDR1 SGHVS, CDR2 FQNEAQ. This CDR3 is 15 amino acids long. CDR3 amino acids: CASSLVLAGSYEQYF. Written as DNA, the CDR3 is TGTGCCAGCAGCTTAGTACTAGCGGGGTCTTACGAGCAGTACTTC.

The chain is built from TRBV4-1 and TRBJ2-7; D gene ambiguous. Trimming stripped 1 base from V and 2 bases from J, with 18 bases between. The CDR3 covers 17 residues. From germline, CDR1 is MGHRA and CDR2 YSYEKL. The CDR3 sequence is CASSQVEDPASPYEQYF. CDR3 DNA: TGCGCCAGCAGCCAAGTGGAAGACCCAGCGTCCCCCTACGAGCAGTACTTC.